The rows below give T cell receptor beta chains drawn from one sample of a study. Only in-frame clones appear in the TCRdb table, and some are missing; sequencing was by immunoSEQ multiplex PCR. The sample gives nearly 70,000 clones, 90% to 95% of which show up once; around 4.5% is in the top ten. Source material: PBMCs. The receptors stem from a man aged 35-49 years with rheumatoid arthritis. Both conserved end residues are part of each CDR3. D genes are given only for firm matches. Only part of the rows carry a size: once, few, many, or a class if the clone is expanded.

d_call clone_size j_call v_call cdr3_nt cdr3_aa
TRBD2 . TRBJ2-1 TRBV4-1 TGCGCCAGCAGCCAAGTAGTCACTAGCGGCAATGAGCAGTTCTTC CASSQVVTSGNEQFF
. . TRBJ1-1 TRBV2 TGTGCCAGCAGTGGTGAGACGAACACTGAAGCTTTCTTT CASSGETNTEAFF
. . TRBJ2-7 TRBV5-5 TGTGCCAGCACCCGCCACGGTAGCTCCTACGAGCAGTACTTC CASTRHGSSYEQYF
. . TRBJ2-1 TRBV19 TGTGCCAGCAATCAAAGGTCGACAGTTGGGTCCTACAATGAGCAGTTCTTC CASNQRSTVGSYNEQFF
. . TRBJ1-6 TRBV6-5 TGTGCCAGCAGTTATGAGAGGCCTAGCTATAATTCACCCCTCCACTTT CASSYERPSYNSPLHF
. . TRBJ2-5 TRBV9 TGTGCCAGCAGCGTAGACATGAAAGAGACCCAGTACTTC CASSVDMKETQYF
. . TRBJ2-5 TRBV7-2 TGTGCCAGCAGCTTAGGAGACAGTCAAGAGACCCAGTACTTC CASSLGDSQETQYF
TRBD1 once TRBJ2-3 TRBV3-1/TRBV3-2 TGTGCCAGCAGCCAAAGGGCAACCGGGACAGGTTATCGATTAGATACGCAGTATTTT CASSQRATGTGYRLDTQYF
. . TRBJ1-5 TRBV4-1 TGCGCCAGCAGCCGTTATCAGGGGAATCAGCCCCAGCATTTT CASSRYQGNQPQHF
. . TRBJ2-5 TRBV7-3 TGTGCCAGCAGCTTAGCCAAAGTCGGCGGGGTGGTTGAGACCCAGTACTTC CASSLAKVGGVVETQYF
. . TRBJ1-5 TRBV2 TGTGCCAGCAGGGTTCAGGGGACTAGCAATCAGCCCCAGCATTTT CASRVQGTSNQPQHF
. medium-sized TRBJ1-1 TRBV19 TGTGCCAGTACCACCGAGGGGACTGAAGCTTTCTTT CASTTEGTEAFF
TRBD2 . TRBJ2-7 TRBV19 TGTGCCAGTAGTATGGGTAGCGGGAGATCCTACGAGCAGTACTTC CASSMGSGRSYEQYF
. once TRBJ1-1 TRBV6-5 TGTGCCAGCAGTCTCAACAGGGAGGGAAACACTGAAGCTTTCTTT CASSLNREGNTEAFF
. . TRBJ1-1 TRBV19 TGTGCCAGTACGACTTCAGGCGCCCTGAACACTGAAGCTTTCTTT CASTTSGALNTEAFF
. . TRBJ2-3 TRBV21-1 TGTGCCAGCACCCCGAAGGACAGGGACCCACCATGCACAGATACGCAGTATTTT CASTPKDRDPPCTDTQYF
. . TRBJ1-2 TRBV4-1 TGCGCCAGTTCCTGGAGGCAGGGGACTCCAGAGGGCTACACCTTC CASSWRQGTPEGYTF
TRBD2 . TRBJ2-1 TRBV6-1 TGTGCCAGCACCGAGAGCGGGAGCATTTACAATGAGCAGTTCTTC CASTESGSIYNEQFF
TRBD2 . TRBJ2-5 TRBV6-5 TGTGCCAGCAGTTCTTCCGGGACTAGACAAGAGACCCAGTACTTC CASSSSGTRQETQYF
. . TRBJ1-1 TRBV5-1 TGCGCCAGCAGACCCGGGACCACTCTGGGGAGCACTGAAGCTTTCTTT CASRPGTTLGSTEAFF
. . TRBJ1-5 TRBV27 TGTGCCAGCAGTTGGGATCAGCCCCAGCATTTT CASSWDQPQHF
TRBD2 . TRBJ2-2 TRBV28 TGTGCCAGCAGTCCCCGAACCGGGAGGGCCGGGGAGCTGTTTTTT CASSPRTGRAGELFF
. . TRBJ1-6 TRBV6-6 TGTGCCAGCAGTCTACCGGGGCAGGGGCAAAGCTCCTATAATTCACCCCTCCACTTT CASSLPGQGQSSYNSPLHF
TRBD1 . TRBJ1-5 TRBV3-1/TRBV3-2 TGTGCCAGCAGCCCGAGTACAGGGGGGTTTAGCAATCAGCCCCAGCATTTT CASSPSTGGFSNQPQHF
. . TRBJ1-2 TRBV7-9 TGTGCCAGCAGCTTAGTTGGCACCTTTAACTATGGCTACACCTTC CASSLVGTFNYGYTF
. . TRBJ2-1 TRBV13 TGTGCCAGCAGTTTACTTGGGGGAATGAGCTCCTACAATGAGCAGTTCTTC CASSLLGGMSSYNEQFF
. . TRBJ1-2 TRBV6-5 TGTGCCAGCAGGGCTTCAGCGAACTATGGCTACACCTTC CASRASANYGYTF
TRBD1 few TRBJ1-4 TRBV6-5 TGTGCCAGCAGACCAGGACAGGGATTTGGTGAAAAACTGTTTTTT CASRPGQGFGEKLFF
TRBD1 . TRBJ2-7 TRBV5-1 TGCGCCAGCAGCCTACCCGGGACAGAAACCTACGAGCAGTACTTC CASSLPGTETYEQYF
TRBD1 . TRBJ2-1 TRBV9 TGTGCCAGCAATAAGGGGGCCTCCTACAATGAGCAGTTCTTC CASNKGASYNEQFF
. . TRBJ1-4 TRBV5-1 TGCGCCAGCAGTTATCGACCCGGGGGGGAAAAACTGTTTTTT CASSYRPGGEKLFF
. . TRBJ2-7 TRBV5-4 TGTGCCAGCAGCTTTTCGGGGTCCTACGAGCAGTACTTC CASSFSGSYEQYF
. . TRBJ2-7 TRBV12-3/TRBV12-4 TGTGCCAGCAGTAATCAGGGCCGCTACGAGCAGTACTTC CASSNQGRYEQYF
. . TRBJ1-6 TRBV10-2 TGCGCCAGCAGTGAGGGCAGGCAGAGCTCCTATAATTCACCCCTCCACTTT CASSEGRQSSYNSPLHF
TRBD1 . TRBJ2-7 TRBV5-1 TGCGCCAGCAGCTTGGCCCCCGGGACAGTTTCCTACGAGCAGTACTTC CASSLAPGTVSYEQYF
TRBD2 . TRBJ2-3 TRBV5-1 TGCGCCAGCAGCACCGTAGCGGGGGGAAACACAGATACGCAGTATTTT CASSTVAGGNTDTQYF
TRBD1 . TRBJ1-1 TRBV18 TGTGCCAGCTCACCTGGACAGGCCGATGGGGCTTTCTTT CASSPGQADGAFF
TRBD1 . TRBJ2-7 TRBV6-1 TGTGCCAGCAGTGAAGTAACAGGGGGTCCCTACGAGCAGTACTTC CASSEVTGGPYEQYF
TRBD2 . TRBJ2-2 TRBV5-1 TGCGCCAGCAGCTTCAGGACTAGCGGGAGGACCTACACCGGGGAGCTGTTTTTT CASSFRTSGRTYTGELFF
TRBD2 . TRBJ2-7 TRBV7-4 TGTGCCAGCAGCCCGGTAGCGGGTCCCTACGAGCAGTACTTC CASSPVAGPYEQYF
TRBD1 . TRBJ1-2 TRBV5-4 TGTGCCAGCAGCTGGGACAGGGGGCGGGATAACTATGGCTACACCTTC CASSWDRGRDNYGYTF
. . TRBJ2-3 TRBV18 TGTGCCAGCTCACTTAAGGCAGATACGCAGTATTTT CASSLKADTQYF